These 9 T cell receptor beta chains originate from one sample sequenced in a study of blood T cell repertoires in COVID-19. Data came from immunoSEQ multiplex PCR; TCRdb stores just in-frame clones and leaves some out. The top ten hold around 1.3% of the sample, which has 85,000 to 90,000 clones, roughly 82% seen once. Input material: peripheral blood. Receptors originate from an elderly woman with acute or convalescent COVID-19.

This clone was seen a single time. V usage is TRBV19 and J usage is TRBJ1-4, with 7 bases fitting TRBD1. Germline loops: CDR1 LNHDA, CDR2 SQIVND (reference sequence). This CDR3 is built from 15 residues. Trimming cost V 9 bases and J 0 bases; bases outside gene matches: 7. CDR3 sequence reads: CASRDSPSTNEKLFF. The CDR3 DNA is TGTGCCAGCCGGGACAGCCCTTCAACTAATGAAAAACTGTTTTTT.

The rearrangement joins TRBV6-1 to TRBJ1-1, with 7 bases that match TRBD1. CDR3 length: 15 residues. The junction had 2 bases not matched to a gene; V was cut back by 1 base and J by 0 bases. The germline V gene has CDR1 MNHNS and CDR2 SASEGT. CDR3 DNA: TGTGCCAGCAGTGAAGGGAGGGGGCTGAACACTGAAGCTTTCTTT. The encoded protein is CASSEGRGLNTEAFF.

The rearrangement joins TRBV7-9 to TRBJ2-5, with D perhaps matching TRBD1 (5 bases). Trimming pared 0 bases from V and 2 bases from J, leaving 13 bases between. Germline loops: CDR1 SEHNR, CDR2 FQNEAQ (reference sequence). The CDR3 runs to 16 residues. The DNA of the CDR3 is TGTGCCAGCAGCTTAGCGGGCAGGGCTGTTCAAGAGACCCAGTACTTC. Translation: CASSLAGRAVQETQYF.

This chain connects TRBV27 to TRBJ1-2, with 7 positions matching TRBD1. The CDR3 is 13 amino acids. Per germline, CDR1 MNHEY and CDR2 SMNVEV (reference sequence). Trimming cost V 4 bases and J 5 bases; bases outside gene matches: 4. In DNA form, the CDR3 reads TGTGCCAGCAGTTCGACAGGGATGTATGGCTACACCTTC. Its protein is CASSSTGMYGYTF.

This chain uses TRBV7-3 with TRBJ2-1, with TRBD2 matching over 7 bases. V lost 0 bases and J lost 1; bases outside the gene matches: 0. The CDR3 extends over 15 amino acids. Germline V CDR1 and CDR2: SGHTA, FQGTGA. The CDR3 reads CASSLTAGSYNEQFF. CDR3 coding DNA: TGTGCCAGCAGCTTAACAGCGGGGTCCTACAATGAGCAGTTCTTC.

The sample holds one count of this clone. This chain links TRBV4-2 with TRBJ1-5; maybe TRBD1 (6 bases). This CDR3 region has 14 residues. Trimming took off 3 bases at V and 4 bases at J, with 10 bases between the two ends. Germline CDR1 and CDR2: LGHNA and YNFKEQ. In DNA form, the CDR3 reads TGTGCCAGCAGCCACCCAGGGACAAATCAGCCCCAGCATTTT. Translation: CASSHPGTNQPQHF.

The V call is TRBV2, the J call TRBJ2-3, with D possibly matching TRBD2 (5 bases). The germline V gene has CDR1 SNHLY and CDR2 FYNNEI. Trimming removed 11 bases at V and 6 bases at J, with 15 bases between. The CDR3 is made up of 12 amino acids. The CDR3 coding sequence is TGTGCCGGAACAAGGGAGTCTGATACGCAGTATTTT. Protein: CAGTRESDTQYF.

The V and J genes are TRBV20-1 and TRBJ2-7, with 10 bases identical to TRBD1. This CDR3 has 12 residues. Per the germline V gene, CDR1 is DFQATT and CDR2 is SNEGSKA (reference sequence). The V segment lost 3 bases and the J segment 7 bases; nucleotides outside the gene matches: 3. CDR3 in DNA: TGCAGTGCTAGTCGGACAGGGGGAGAGCAGTACTTC. This sequence encodes CSASRTGGEQYF.

This clone appeared a few times. The rearrangement joins TRBV5-1 to TRBJ1-1, with TRBD1 matching 7 bases. CDR1 is SGHRS, CDR2 YFSETQ, per germline. This CDR3 spans 14 amino acids. The V segment lost 1 base and the J segment 7 bases; nucleotides outside the gene matches: 7. This CDR3 reads CASSLTGQPNEAFF. The CDR3 region has the DNA TGCGCCAGCAGCTTGACGGGACAGCCGAATGAAGCTTTCTTT.